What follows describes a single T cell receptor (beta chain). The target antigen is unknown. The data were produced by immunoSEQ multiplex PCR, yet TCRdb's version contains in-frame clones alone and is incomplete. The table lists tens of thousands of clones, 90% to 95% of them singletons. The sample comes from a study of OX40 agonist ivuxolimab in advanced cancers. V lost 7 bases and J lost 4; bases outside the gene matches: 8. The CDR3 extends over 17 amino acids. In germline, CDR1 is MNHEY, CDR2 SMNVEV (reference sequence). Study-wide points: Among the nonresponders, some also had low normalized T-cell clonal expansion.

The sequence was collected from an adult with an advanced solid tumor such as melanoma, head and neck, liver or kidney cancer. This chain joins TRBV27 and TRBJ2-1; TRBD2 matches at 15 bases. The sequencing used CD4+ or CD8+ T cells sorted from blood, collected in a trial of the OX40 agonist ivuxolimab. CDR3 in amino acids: CASTVGLAGGGYNEQFF. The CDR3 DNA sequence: TGTGCCAGCACCGTGGGACTAGCGGGAGGAGGGTACAATGAGCAGTTCTTC.